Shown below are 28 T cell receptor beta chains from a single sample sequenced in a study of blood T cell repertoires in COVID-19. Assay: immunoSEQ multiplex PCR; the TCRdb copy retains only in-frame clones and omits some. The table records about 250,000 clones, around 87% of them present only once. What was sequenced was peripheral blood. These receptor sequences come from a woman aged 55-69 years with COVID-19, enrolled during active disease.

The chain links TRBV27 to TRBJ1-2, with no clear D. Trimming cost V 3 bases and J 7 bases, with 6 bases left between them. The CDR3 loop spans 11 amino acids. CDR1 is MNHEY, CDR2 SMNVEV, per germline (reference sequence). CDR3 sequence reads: CASSFRVGYTF. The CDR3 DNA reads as TGTGCCAGCAGTTTTCGCGTTGGCTACACCTTC.

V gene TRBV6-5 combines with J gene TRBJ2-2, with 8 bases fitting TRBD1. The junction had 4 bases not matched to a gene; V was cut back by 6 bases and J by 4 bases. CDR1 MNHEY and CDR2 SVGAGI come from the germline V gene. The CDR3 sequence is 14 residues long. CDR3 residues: CASRRTGGTGELFF. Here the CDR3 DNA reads TGTGCCAGCAGACGAACAGGGGGCACCGGGGAGCTGTTTTTT.

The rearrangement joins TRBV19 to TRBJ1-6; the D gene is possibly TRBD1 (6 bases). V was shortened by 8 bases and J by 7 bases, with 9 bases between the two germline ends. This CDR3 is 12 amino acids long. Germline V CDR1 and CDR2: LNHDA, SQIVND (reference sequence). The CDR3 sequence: CASGQGNSPLHF. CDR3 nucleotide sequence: TGTGCCAGTGGTCAGGGGAATTCACCCCTCCACTTT.

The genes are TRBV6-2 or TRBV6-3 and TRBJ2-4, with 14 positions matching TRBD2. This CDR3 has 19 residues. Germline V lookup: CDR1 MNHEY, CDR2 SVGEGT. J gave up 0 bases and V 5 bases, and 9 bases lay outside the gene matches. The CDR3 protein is CASSPGLAGALLAKNIQYF. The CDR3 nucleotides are TGTGCCAGCAGTCCGGGACTAGCGGGGGCACTGCTAGCCAAAAACATTCAGTACTTC.

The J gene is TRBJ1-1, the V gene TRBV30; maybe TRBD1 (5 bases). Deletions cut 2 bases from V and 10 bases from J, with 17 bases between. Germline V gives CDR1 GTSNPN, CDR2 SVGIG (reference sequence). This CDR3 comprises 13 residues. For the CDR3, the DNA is TGTGCCTGGAGTCGGGGGGTGAGGGGCGTAGCTTTCTTT. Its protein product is CAWSRGVRGVAFF.

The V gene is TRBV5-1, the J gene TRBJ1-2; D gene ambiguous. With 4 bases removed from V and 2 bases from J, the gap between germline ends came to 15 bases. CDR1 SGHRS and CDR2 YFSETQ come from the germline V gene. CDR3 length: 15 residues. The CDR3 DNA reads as TGCGCCAGCAGCCTGGAGAGCGGGGTGAACTATGGCTACACCTTC. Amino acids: CASSLESGVNYGYTF.

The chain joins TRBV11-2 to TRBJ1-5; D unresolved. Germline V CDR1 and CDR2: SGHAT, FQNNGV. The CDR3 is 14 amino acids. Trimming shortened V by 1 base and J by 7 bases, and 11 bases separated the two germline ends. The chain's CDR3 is CASSLGSGEQPQHF. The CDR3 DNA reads TGTGCCAGCAGCTTAGGGTCGGGAGAGCAGCCCCAGCATTTT.

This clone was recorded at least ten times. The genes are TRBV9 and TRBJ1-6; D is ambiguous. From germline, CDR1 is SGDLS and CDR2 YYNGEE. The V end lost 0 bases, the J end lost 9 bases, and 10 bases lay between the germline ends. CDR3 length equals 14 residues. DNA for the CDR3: TGTGCCAGCAGCGTAGAGGTGGGGAGTTCACCCCTCCACTTT. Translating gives CASSVEVGSSPLHF.

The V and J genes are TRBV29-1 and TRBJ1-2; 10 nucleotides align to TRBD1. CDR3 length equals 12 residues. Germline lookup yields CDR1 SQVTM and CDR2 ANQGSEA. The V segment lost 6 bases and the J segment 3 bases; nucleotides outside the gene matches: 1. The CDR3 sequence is CSVGTGDYGYTF. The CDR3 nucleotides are TGCAGCGTAGGGACAGGGGACTATGGCTACACCTTC.

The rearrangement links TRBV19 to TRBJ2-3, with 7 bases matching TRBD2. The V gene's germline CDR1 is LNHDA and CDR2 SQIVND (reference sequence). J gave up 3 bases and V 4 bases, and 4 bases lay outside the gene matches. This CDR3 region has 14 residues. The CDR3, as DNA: TGTGCCAGTAGTAGGGGAGGGACTACAGATACGCAGTATTTT. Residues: CASSRGGTTDTQYF.

The CDR3 region has the DNA TGTGCCAGCAGCTTTGCGGGGGGGCCCGACGAGCAGTACTTC. It encodes CASSFAGGPDEQYF. The chain employs TRBV7-3 and TRBJ2-7; 9 bases line up with TRBD2. The CDR3 consists of 14 residues. CDR1 is SGHTA and CDR2 is FQGTGA in the germline V gene. V dropped 3 bases and J dropped 5; count of bases not matched to a gene: 5.

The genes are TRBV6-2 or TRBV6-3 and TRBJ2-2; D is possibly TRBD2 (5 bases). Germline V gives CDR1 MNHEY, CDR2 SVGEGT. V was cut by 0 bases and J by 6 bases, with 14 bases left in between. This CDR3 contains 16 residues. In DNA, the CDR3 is TGTGCCAGCAGTTACTCGACGGGGTATTGGTCCGGGGAGCTGTTTTTT. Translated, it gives CASSYSTGYWSGELFF.

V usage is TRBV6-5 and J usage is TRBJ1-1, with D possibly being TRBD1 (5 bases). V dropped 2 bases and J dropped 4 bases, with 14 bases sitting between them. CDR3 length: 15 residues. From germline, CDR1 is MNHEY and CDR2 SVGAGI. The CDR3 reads CASSYERERGTEAFF. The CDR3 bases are TGTGCCAGCAGTTACGAACGGGAGAGGGGCACTGAAGCTTTCTTT.

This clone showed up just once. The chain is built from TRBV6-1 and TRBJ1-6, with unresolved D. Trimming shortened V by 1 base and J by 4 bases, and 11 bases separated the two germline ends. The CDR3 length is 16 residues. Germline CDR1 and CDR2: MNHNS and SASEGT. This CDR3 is CASSEESRSYNSPLHF. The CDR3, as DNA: TGTGCCAGCAGTGAAGAGTCCAGGTCTTATAATTCACCCCTCCACTTT.

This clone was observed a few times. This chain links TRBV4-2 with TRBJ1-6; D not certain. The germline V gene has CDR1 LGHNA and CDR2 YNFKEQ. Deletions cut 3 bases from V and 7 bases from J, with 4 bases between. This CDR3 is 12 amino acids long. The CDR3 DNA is TGTGCCAGCAGCCACGAGAATTCACCCCTCCACTTT. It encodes CASSHENSPLHF.

The CDR3 spells CASSRGGPQETQYF. CDR3 in DNA: TGTGCCAGCAGCCGCGGGGGGCCGCAAGAGACCCAGTACTTC. This sequence joins TRBV7-7 and TRBJ2-5, with 8 bases identical to TRBD2. The CDR3 is 14 amino acids. The germline CDR1 and CDR2 sequences are SSHAT and FNYEAQ (reference sequence). J lost 2 bases, V lost 5 bases, and 4 bases had no gene match. Using reference TRBV7-7 and TRBJ2-5 for the parts outside the CDR3, the full variable domain is GAGVSQSPRYKVTKRGQDVTLRCDPISSHATLYWYQQALGQGPEFLTYFNYEAQPDKSGLPSDRFSAERPEGSISTLTIQRTEQRDSAMYRCASSRGGPQETQYFGPGTRLLVL.

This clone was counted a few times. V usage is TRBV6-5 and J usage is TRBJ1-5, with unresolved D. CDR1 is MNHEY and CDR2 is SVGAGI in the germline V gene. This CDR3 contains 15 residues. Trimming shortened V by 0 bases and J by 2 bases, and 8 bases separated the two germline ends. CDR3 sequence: CASSYSKGGNQPQHF. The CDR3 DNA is TGTGCCAGCAGTTACTCGAAGGGAGGCAATCAGCCCCAGCATTTT.

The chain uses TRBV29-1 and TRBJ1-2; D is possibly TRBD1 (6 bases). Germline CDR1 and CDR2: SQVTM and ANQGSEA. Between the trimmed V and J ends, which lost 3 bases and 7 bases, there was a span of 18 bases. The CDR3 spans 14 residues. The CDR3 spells CSVDRGGSLGGYTF. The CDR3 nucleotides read TGCAGCGTTGATAGGGGGGGCAGCCTAGGTGGCTACACCTTC.

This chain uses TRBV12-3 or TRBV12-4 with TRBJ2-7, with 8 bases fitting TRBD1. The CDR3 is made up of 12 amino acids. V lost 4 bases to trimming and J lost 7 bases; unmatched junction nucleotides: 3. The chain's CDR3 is CASSSRTGEQYF. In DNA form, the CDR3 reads TGTGCCAGCAGTTCTCGGACAGGGGAGCAGTACTTC.

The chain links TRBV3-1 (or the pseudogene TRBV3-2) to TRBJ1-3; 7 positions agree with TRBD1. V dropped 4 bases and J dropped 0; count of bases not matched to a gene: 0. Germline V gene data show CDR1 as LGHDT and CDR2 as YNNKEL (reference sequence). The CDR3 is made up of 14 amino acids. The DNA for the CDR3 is TGTGCCAGCAGCCCAGGGGGCTCTGGAAACACCATATATTTT. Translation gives CASSPGGSGNTIYF.

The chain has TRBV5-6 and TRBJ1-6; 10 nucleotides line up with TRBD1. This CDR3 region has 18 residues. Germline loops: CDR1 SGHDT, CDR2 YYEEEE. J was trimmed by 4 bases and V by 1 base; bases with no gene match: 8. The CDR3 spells CASSLWDRGLQYNSPLHF. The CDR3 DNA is TGTGCCAGCAGCTTGTGGGACAGGGGCCTTCAATATAATTCACCCCTCCACTTT.

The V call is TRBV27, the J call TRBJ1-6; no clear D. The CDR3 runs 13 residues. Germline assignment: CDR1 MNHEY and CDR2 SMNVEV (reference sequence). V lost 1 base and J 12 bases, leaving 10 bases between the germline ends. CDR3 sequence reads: CASSLYASLPLHF. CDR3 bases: TGTGCCAGCAGTTTATATGCCAGTCTACCCCTCCACTTT.

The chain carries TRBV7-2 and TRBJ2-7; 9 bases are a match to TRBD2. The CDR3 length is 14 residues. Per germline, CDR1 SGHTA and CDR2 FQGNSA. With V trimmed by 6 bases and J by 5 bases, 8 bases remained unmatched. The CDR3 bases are TGTGCCAGCAGGGCCAGACTAGCGGCCAACGAGCAGTACTTC. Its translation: CASRARLAANEQYF.

CDR3 sequence: CASTERGDSYEQYF. The CDR3 DNA follows: TGCGCCAGCACTGAGCGGGGGGACTCCTACGAGCAGTACTTC. The V and J genes are TRBV5-1 and TRBJ2-7; the match to TRBD2 covers 9 bases. V trimming: 6 bases; J trimming: 0 bases; junction bases outside the gene matches: 4. Germline assignment: CDR1 SGHRS and CDR2 YFSETQ. CDR3 length: 14 residues. Complete variable domain (other parts from reference TRBV5-1 and TRBJ2-7): KAGVTQTPRYLIKTRGQQVTLSCSPISGHRSVSWYQQTPGQGLQFLFEYFSETQRNKGNFPGRFSGRQFSNSRSEMNVSTLELGDSALYLCASTERGDSYEQYFGPGTRLTVT.

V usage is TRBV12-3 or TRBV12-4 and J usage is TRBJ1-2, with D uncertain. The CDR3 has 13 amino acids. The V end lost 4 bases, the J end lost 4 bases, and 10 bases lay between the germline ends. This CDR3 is CASSYGVAYGYTF. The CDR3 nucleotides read TGTGCCAGCAGTTATGGAGTTGCCTATGGCTACACCTTC.

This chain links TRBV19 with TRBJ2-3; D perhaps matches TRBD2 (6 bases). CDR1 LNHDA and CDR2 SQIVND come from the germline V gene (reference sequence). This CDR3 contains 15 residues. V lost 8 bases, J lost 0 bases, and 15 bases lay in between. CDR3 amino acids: CASRRTGRSTDTQYF. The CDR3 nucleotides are TGTGCCAGTCGGAGGACGGGGAGGAGCACAGATACGCAGTATTTT.

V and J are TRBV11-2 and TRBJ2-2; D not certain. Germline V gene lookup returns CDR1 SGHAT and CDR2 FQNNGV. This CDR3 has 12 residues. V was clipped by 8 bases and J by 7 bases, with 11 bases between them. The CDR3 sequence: CASSYYVGELFF. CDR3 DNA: TGTGCCAGCTCCTATTACGTCGGGGAGCTGTTTTTT.

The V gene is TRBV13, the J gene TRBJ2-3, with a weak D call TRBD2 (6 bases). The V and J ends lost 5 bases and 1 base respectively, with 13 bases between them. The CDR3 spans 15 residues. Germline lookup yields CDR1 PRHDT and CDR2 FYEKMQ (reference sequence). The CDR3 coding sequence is TGTGCCAGCAGCCCCGGCGGGACTGGCACAGATACGCAGTATTTT. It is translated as CASSPGGTGTDTQYF.